Following are 24 T cell receptor beta chains from one sample sequenced in a study of T cells in Graves' hyperthyroidism and ophthalmopathy. RNA transcripts served as the template for amplifying TCR beta CDR3 regions. The study used the HTBI primer set for a first-round RT-PCR of the TCR CDR3. TCRdb re-derived calls from the multiplex PCR reads in MiXCR, one entry per CDR3 protein. Found here are about 700,000 distinct CDR3 sequences, 12% to 15% of them singletons; the top ten hold 9.5% to 13%. The sequencing input was blood. The receptors come from a woman younger than 30 with Graves' hyperthyroidism.

This clonotype came up many times. CDR3 DNA: TGTGCCAGCAGCCGAATTGAACATCGCAGAGACTATGGCTACACCTTC. Encoded protein: CASSRIEHRRDYGYTF. V usage is TRBV28 and J usage is TRBJ1-2; no clear D gene. The CDR3 is made up of 16 amino acids. Germline values: CDR1 MDHEN, CDR2 SYDVKM. The ends were cut back, 6 bases at V and 3 bases at J, with 20 bases in the middle.

This chain uses TRBV29-1 with TRBJ1-3; 8 nucleotides agree with TRBD1. The CDR3 totals 18 residues. The V segment lost 0 bases and the J segment 4 bases; nucleotides outside the gene matches: 14. The germline V gene encodes CDR1 SQVTM and CDR2 ANQGSEA. CDR3 nucleotide sequence: TGCAGCGTTGAAGAACGGGGCAGGGGGCGCTTCGGAGGAAACACCATATATTTT. Amino acid sequence: CSVEERGRGRFGGNTIYF.

This clonotype was observed a few times. The chain couples TRBV7-9 to TRBJ2-1; TRBD1 or TRBD2 may be the D gene (7 bases each). Deletions cut 4 bases from V and 8 bases from J, with 36 bases between. The CDR3 is 21 residues long. The germline V gene has CDR1 SEHNR and CDR2 FQNEAQ (reference sequence). CDR3 DNA: TGTGCCAGCAGCTCCAAACACCGGGACAGAGAGGCGGGGGCGCGGAGGGATGAGCAGTTCTTC. Protein sequence: CASSSKHRDREAGARRDEQFF.

This clonotype occurred a few times. The gene calls are TRBV19 and TRBJ1-5; perhaps TRBD1 as D (5 bases). In germline, CDR1 is LNHDA, CDR2 SQIVND (reference sequence). Trimming left V 11 bases short and J 0 bases short, with 17 bases between. CDR3 length: 15 residues. The CDR3, as DNA: TGTGCCTGTGACAGTTTAGGTGTTAGCAATCAGCCCCAGCATTTT. This codes for CACDSLGVSNQPQHF.

The V gene is TRBV30, the J gene TRBJ1-2, with 11 positions matching TRBD1. This CDR3 is 15 amino acids long. Germline lookup yields CDR1 GTSNPN and CDR2 SVGIG (reference sequence). The trim removed 4 bases at V and 2 bases at J, leaving 6 bases unmatched. The CDR3 DNA sequence: TGTGCCTGGAAACGGACAGGGGGCGGGAACTATGGCTACACCTTC. It encodes CAWKRTGGGNYGYTF.

The chain carries TRBV18 and TRBJ2-1; D remains unclear. From germline, CDR1 is KGHSH and CDR2 LQKENI. Trimming removed 4 bases at V and 7 bases at J, with 14 bases between. This CDR3 region has 14 residues. The CDR3 DNA sequence: TGTGCCAGCTCACTTTCTGACCCGAGGAATGAGCAGTTCTTC. It translates to CASSLSDPRNEQFF. The full variable domain, rest sourced from reference TRBV18 and TRBJ2-1, is NAGVMQNPRHLVRRRGQEARLRCSPMKGHSHVYWYRQLPEEGLKFMVYLQKENIIDESGMPKERFSAEFPKEGPSILRIQQVVRGDSAAYFCASSLSDPRNEQFFGPGTRLTVL.

Ten or more counts support this clonotype. The V gene is TRBV5-1, the J gene TRBJ1-1; D is possibly TRBD1 (5 bases). Germline lookup yields CDR1 SGHRS and CDR2 YFSETQ. Trimming took off 4 bases at V and 1 base at J, with 11 bases between the two ends. The CDR3 runs 14 residues. The CDR3 nucleotides are TGCGCCAGCAGCAAACAGGAGTCGAACACTGAAGCTTTCTTT. It yields the protein CASSKQESNTEAFF.

This chain uses TRBV7-8 with TRBJ2-7; no clear D. Trimming took off 2 bases at V and 3 bases at J, with 14 bases between the two ends. Germline V gene data show CDR1 as SGHVS and CDR2 as FQNEAQ. The CDR3 sequence is 15 residues long. This CDR3 is CASSLRSGGYYEQYF. The CDR3 nucleotides read TGTGCCAGCAGCTTACGGAGTGGCGGCTACTACGAGCAGTACTTC.

At least ten counts were recorded for this clonotype. The CDR3 sequence: CASSRLAPEHNEQFF. Here the CDR3 DNA reads TGTGCCAGCAGCCGACTAGCGCCTGAGCACAATGAGCAGTTCTTC. V and J are TRBV7-9 and TRBJ2-1; 8 nucleotides agree with TRBD2. The CDR3 contains 15 residues. In germline, CDR1 is SEHNR, CDR2 FQNEAQ (reference sequence). Trimming removed 5 bases from V and 5 bases from J; junction bases left unmatched: 8.

This clonotype was detected many times. The rearrangement joins TRBV7-8 to TRBJ2-2; no definite D call. In germline, CDR1 is SGHVS, CDR2 FQNEAQ. V was pared by 5 bases and J by 5 bases, with 18 bases between. The CDR3 has 16 residues. CDR3 sequence: CASSRIKPGWTGELFF. CDR3 nucleotide sequence: TGTGCCAGCAGCCGTATAAAACCCGGCTGGACCGGGGAGCTGTTTTTT.

This clonotype was recorded at least ten times. This chain uses TRBV20-1 with TRBJ2-1; TRBD2 is a possible D gene (6 bases). V gave up 5 bases and J gave up 10 bases, with 12 bases separating them. The CDR3 has 11 residues. The germline V gene has CDR1 DFQATT and CDR2 SNEGSKA (reference sequence). DNA of the CDR3: TGCAGTGCTGGGATCCTAGCGGAGCAGTTCTTC. It encodes CSAGILAEQFF.

V is TRBV18 and J is TRBJ1-4, with D uncertain. V lost 8 bases to trimming and J lost 3 bases, with 7 bases between them. Germline CDR1 is KGHSH and CDR2 is LQKENI. This CDR3 is built from 12 residues. The CDR3 sequence: CASTPANEKLFF. The CDR3 nucleotides read TGTGCCAGCACCCCAGCTAATGAAAAACTGTTTTTT. The variable domain in full, with the rest retrieved from reference TRBV18 and TRBJ1-4, is NAGVMQNPRHLVRRRGQEARLRCSPMKGHSHVYWYRQLPEEGLKFMVYLQKENIIDESGMPKERFSAEFPKEGPSILRIQQVVRGDSAAYFCASTPANEKLFFGSGTQLSVL.

The chain links TRBV4-2 to TRBJ2-2; D is ambiguous. The CDR3 sequence is 15 residues long. From germline, CDR1 is LGHNA and CDR2 YNFKEQ. The germline V and J ends were trimmed by 2 bases and 4 bases, with 11 bases remaining between them. CDR3 in DNA: TGTGCCAGCAGCCAAAAGGACGTCGTCACCGGGGAGCTGTTTTTT. This codes for CASSQKDVVTGELFF.

The chain links TRBV27 to TRBJ1-6, with D possibly being TRBD1 (6 bases). V lost 6 bases and J 5 bases, leaving 17 bases between the germline ends. The CDR3 has 16 amino acids. Germline CDR1 and CDR2: MNHEY and SMNVEV (reference sequence). Here the CDR3 DNA reads TGTGCCAGCAGCTACCGCCGAGACAGGAATAATTCACCCCTCCACTTT. Its translation: CASSYRRDRNNSPLHF.

The chain links TRBV9 to TRBJ2-7; the D is unclear. The V and J ends lost 0 bases and 0 bases respectively, with 7 bases between them. This CDR3 region has 14 residues. Germline assignment: CDR1 SGDLS and CDR2 YYNGEE. The CDR3 DNA is TGTGCCAGCAGCGTAGGTCCTAGCTCCTACGAGCAGTACTTC. Encoded protein: CASSVGPSSYEQYF.

This clonotype was counted at least ten times. The chain combines TRBV4-1 with TRBJ2-7; D ambiguous. Germline V gene lookup returns CDR1 MGHRA and CDR2 YSYEKL. There are 13 residues in the CDR3. Trimming took 4 bases from V and 5 from J, leaving 12 bases between them. CDR3 DNA: TGCGCCAGCAGCCCGATTCGAGCCCACGAGCAGTACTTC. Protein sequence: CASSPIRAHEQYF.

This clonotype was found many times. The chain links TRBV28 to TRBJ1-1; D is perhaps TRBD1 (5 bases). With 8 bases removed from V and 5 bases from J, the gap between germline ends came to 9 bases. Germline V gives CDR1 MDHEN, CDR2 SYDVKM. The CDR3 spans 11 residues. The CDR3: CASGGMTEAFF. CDR3 DNA: TGTGCCAGCGGGGGGATGACTGAAGCTTTCTTT.

The rearrangement links TRBV7-9 to TRBJ1-1; no firm D call. The V and J ends lost 1 base and 6 bases respectively, with 9 bases between them. This CDR3 comprises 13 residues. Germline values: CDR1 SEHNR, CDR2 FQNEAQ (reference sequence). Here the CDR3 reads CASSLVQISEAFF. For the CDR3, the DNA is TGTGCCAGCAGCTTAGTGCAAATTTCTGAAGCTTTCTTT. Drawing the rest from reference TRBV7-9 and TRBJ1-1, the complete variable domain is DTGVSQNPRHKITKRGQNVTFRCDPISEHNRLYWYRQTLGQGPEFLTYFQNEAQLEKSRLLSDRFSAERPKGSFSTLEIQRTEQGDSAMYLCASSLVQISEAFFGQGTRLTVV.

This clonotype was counted many times. V and J are TRBV7-3 and TRBJ2-3; TRBD2 aligns across 8 bases. J was trimmed by 1 base and V by 6 bases; bases with no gene match: 9. The CDR3 is 16 residues long. CDR1 is SGHTA, CDR2 FQGTGA, per germline. In DNA, the CDR3 is TGTGCCAGCAGTTATAACGGGGGGGAGCGCACAGATACGCAGTATTTT. It is translated as CASSYNGGERTDTQYF.

This clonotype has only a few counts. The J gene is TRBJ2-7, the V gene TRBV25-1; 10 bases agree with TRBD2. J was trimmed by 2 bases and V by 4 bases; bases with no gene match: 8. Looked up from germline, CDR1 is MGHDK and CDR2 is SYGVNS. The CDR3 loop spans 16 amino acids. In nucleotides, the CDR3 is TGTGCCAGCAGTGGGCGGACTAGCGGAGGCGCCTACGAGCAGTACTTC. It is translated as CASSGRTSGGAYEQYF.

The chain combines TRBV6-1 with TRBJ1-1, with 9 bases fitting TRBD1. The CDR3 consists of 12 residues. V shed 6 bases, J shed 10 bases, and the junction held 6 bases outside the gene matches. Germline CDR1 reads MNHNS; CDR2 reads SASEGT. The CDR3 coding sequence is TGTGCCAGCAGCCCCTCGACAGGGGGAGCTTTCTTT. Translated: CASSPSTGGAFF.

The CDR3 DNA is TGTGCCAGCAGTGGATACAGGGGCCAGAGCACCGGGGAGCTGTTTTTT. Protein sequence: CASSGYRGQSTGELFF. This chain joins TRBV6-2 or TRBV6-3 and TRBJ2-2; TRBD1 aligns across 7 bases. V lost 5 bases and J lost 4; bases outside the gene matches: 10. This CDR3 region has 16 residues. Germline V gives CDR1 MNHEY, CDR2 SVGEGT.

This clonotype has just a few counts. The chain carries TRBV7-3 and TRBJ2-7; 9 bases agree with TRBD2. Germline values: CDR1 SGHTA, CDR2 FQGTGA. The CDR3 is 17 amino acids. Unmatched junction bases numbered 11, after V lost 0 bases and J lost 5 bases. The CDR3 nucleotides read TGTGCCAGCAGCTTAACGAAATTAGCGGGGGCCCCCGACGAGCAGTACTTC. Protein product: CASSLTKLAGAPDEQYF.

The chain links TRBV7-2 to TRBJ1-2; 7 bases are shared with TRBD1. The length of the CDR3 is 18 residues. With 1 base clipped from V and 0 bases from J, the junction kept 11 bases outside the gene matches. Germline V gene sequence: CDR1 SGHTA, CDR2 FQGNSA. CDR3 in amino acids: CASSLVGTAKIANYGYTF. The CDR3 DNA is TGTGCCAGCAGCTTAGTAGGGACAGCTAAAATAGCTAACTATGGCTACACCTTC.